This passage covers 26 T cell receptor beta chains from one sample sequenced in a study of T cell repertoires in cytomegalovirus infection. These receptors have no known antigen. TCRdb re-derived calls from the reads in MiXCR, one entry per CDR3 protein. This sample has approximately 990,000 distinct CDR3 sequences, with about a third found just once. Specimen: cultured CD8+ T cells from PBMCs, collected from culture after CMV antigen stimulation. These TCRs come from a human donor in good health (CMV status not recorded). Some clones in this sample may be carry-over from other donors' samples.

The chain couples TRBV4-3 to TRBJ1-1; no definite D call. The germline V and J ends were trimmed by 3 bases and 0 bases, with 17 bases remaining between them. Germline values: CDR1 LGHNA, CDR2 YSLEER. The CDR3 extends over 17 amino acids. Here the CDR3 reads CASSHDTPEGMNTEAFF. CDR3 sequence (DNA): TGCGCCAGCAGCCACGACACACCAGAGGGTATGAACACTGAAGCTTTCTTT.

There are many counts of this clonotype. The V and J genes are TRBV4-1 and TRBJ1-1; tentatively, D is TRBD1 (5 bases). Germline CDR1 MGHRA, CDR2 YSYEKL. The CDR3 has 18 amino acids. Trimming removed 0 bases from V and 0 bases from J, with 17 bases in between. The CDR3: CASSQDRQQLNMNTEAFF. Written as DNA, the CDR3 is TGCGCCAGCAGCCAAGATCGACAGCAACTAAACATGAACACTGAAGCTTTCTTT.

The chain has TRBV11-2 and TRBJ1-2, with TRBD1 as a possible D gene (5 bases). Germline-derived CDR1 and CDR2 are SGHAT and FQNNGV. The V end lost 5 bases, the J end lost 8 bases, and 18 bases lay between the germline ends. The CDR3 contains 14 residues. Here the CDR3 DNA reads TGTGCCAGCAGCCCCGACCTAGGGGAAAGGGGCTACACCTTC. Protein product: CASSPDLGERGYTF.

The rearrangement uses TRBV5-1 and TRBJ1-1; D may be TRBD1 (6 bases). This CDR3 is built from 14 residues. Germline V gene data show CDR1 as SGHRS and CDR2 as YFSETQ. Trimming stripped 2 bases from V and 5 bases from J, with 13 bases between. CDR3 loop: CASSFYQGMTEAFF. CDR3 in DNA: TGCGCCAGCAGCTTTTATCAGGGGATGACTGAAGCTTTCTTT.

The CDR3 DNA follows: TGCGCCAGCAGCCCACAAAATGGCGGAGCTAGCACAGATACGCAGTATTTT. Translation gives CASSPQNGGASTDTQYF. The chain is built from TRBV4-3 and TRBJ2-3; the D is unclear. V lost 4 bases, J lost 0 bases, and 17 bases lay in between. Germline V gives CDR1 LGHNA, CDR2 YSLEER. The CDR3 spans 17 residues.

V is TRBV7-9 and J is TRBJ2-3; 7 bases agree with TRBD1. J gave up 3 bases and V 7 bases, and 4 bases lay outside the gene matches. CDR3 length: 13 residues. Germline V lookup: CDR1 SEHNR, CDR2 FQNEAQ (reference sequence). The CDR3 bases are TGTGCCAGCAACGGCAGGGGGACAGATACGCAGTATTTT. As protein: CASNGRGTDTQYF. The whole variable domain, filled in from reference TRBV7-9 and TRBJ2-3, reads DTGVSQNPRHKITKRGQNVTFRCDPISEHNRLYWYRQTLGQGPEFLTYFQNEAQLEKSRLLSDRFSAERPKGSFSTLEIQRTEQGDSAMYLCASNGRGTDTQYFGPGTRLTVL.

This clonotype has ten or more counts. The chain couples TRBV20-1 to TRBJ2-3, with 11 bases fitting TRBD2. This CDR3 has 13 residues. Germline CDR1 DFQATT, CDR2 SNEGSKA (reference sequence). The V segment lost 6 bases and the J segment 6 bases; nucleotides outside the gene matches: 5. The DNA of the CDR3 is TGCAGTGCCAGACTAGCGGGGCCGGATACGCAGTATTTT. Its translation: CSARLAGPDTQYF.

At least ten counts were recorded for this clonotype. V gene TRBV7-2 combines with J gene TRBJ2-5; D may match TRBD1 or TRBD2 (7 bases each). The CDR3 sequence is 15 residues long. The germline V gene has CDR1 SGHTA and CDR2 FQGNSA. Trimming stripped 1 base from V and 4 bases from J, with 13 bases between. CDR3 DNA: TGTGCCAGCAGCTTAGAGGGGGCGGGGGTAGAGACCCAGTACTTC. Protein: CASSLEGAGVETQYF.

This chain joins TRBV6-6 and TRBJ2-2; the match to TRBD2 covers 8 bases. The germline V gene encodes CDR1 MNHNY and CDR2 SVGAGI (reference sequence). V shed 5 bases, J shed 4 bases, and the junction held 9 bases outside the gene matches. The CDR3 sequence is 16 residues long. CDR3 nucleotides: TGTGCCAGCAGTGAACTCGGCGCGGGGGGCACCGGGGAGCTGTTTTTT. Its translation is CASSELGAGGTGELFF.

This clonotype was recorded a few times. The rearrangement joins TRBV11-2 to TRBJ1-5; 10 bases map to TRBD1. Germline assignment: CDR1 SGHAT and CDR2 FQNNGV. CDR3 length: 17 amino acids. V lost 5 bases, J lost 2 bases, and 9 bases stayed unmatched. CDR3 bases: TGTGCCAGCAGCCCCGGGACAGGGGTCTGGGGCAATCAGCCCCAGCATTTT. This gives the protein CASSPGTGVWGNQPQHF.

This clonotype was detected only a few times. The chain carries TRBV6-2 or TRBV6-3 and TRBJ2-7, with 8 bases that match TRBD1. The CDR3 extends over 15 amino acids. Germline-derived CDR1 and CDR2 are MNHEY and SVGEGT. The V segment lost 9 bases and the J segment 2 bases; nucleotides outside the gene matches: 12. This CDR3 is CASLGLGQGAYEQYV. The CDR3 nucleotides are TGTGCCAGTCTAGGCCTCGGACAGGGCGCCTACGAGCAGTACGTC.

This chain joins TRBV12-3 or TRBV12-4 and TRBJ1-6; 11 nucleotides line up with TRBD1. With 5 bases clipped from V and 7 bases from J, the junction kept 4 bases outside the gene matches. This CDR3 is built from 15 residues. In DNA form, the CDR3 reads TGTGCCAGCAGTCCGGACAGGGGGCTAAATTCACCCCTCCACTTT. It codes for CASSPDRGLNSPLHF.

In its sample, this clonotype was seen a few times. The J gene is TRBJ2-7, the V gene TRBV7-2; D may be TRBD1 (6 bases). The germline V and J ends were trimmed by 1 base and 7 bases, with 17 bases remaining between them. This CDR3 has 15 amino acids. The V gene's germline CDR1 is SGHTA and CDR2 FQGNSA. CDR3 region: CASSLGQGWWEEQYV. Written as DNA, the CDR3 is TGTGCCAGCAGCTTAGGGCAGGGGTGGTGGGAAGAGCAGTACGTC.

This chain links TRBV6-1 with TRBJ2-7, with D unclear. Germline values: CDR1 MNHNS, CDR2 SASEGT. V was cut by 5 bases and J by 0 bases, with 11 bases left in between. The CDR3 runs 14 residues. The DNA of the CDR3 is TGTGCCAGCAGTTTAACTCAGGTCTCCTACGAGCAGTACGTC. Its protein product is CASSLTQVSYEQYV.

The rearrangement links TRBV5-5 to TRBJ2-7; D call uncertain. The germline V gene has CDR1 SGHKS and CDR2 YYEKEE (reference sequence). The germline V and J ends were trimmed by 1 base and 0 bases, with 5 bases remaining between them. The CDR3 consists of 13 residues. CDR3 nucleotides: TGTGCCAGCAGCTTGACACTCTCCTACGAGCAGTACGTC. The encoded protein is CASSLTLSYEQYV.

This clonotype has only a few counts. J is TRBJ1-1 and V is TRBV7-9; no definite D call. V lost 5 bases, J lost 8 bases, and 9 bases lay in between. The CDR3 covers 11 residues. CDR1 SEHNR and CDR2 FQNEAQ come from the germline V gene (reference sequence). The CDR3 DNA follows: TGTGCCAGCAGCCGAAATCGGGAAGCTTTCTTT. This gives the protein CASSRNREAFF. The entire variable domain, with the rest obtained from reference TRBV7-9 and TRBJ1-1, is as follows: DTGVSQNPRHKITKRGQNVTFRCDPISEHNRLYWYRQTLGQGPEFLTYFQNEAQLEKSRLLSDRFSAERPKGSFSTLEIQRTEQGDSAMYLCASSRNREAFFGQGTRLTVV.

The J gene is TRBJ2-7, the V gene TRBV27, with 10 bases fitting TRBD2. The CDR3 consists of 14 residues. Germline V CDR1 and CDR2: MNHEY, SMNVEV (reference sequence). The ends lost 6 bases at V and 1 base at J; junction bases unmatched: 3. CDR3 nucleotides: TGTGCCAGCAGGGGACTAGCGCGTTCCTACGAGCAGTACTTC. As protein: CASRGLARSYEQYF.

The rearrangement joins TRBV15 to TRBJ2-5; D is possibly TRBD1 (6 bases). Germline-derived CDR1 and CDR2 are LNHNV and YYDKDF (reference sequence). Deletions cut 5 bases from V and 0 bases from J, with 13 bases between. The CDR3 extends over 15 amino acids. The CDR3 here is CATSLDRWYQETQYF. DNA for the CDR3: TGTGCCACCAGCCTGGACAGATGGTACCAAGAGACCCAGTACTTC.

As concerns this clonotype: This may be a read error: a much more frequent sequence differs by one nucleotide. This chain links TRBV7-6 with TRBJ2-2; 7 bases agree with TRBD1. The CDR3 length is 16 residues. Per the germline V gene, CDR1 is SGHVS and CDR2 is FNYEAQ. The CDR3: CVSSLTGSLLLGELFF. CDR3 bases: TGTGTCAGCAGCTTGACAGGGTCCCTCCTGCTCGGGGAGCTGTTTTTT. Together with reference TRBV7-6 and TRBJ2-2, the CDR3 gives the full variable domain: GAGVSQSPRYKVTKRGQDVALRCDPISGHVSLYWYRQALGQGPEFLTYFNYEAQQDKSGLPNDRFSAERPEGSISTLTIQRTEQRDSAMYRCVSSLTGSLLLGELFFGEGSRLTVL.

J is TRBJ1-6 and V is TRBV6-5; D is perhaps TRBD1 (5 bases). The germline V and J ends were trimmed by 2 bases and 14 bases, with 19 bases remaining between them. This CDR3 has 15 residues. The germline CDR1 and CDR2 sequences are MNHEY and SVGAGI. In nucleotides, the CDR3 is TGTGCCAGCAGTTACCGCCAGGGACCCCTTGGAACCCTCCACTTT. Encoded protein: CASSYRQGPLGTLHF.

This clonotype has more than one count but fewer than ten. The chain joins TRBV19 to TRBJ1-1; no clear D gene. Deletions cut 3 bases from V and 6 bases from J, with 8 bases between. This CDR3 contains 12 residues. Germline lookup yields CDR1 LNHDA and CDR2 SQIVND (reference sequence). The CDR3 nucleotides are TGTGCCAGTAGTATCGGAGAGGCTGAAGCTTTCTTT. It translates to CASSIGEAEAFF.

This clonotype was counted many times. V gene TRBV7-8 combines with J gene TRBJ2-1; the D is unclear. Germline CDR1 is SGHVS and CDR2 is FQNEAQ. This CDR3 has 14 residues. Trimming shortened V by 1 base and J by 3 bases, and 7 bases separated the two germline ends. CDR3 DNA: TGTGCCAGCAGCTTAGAGAGGAACTACAATGAGCAGTTCTTC. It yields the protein CASSLERNYNEQFF. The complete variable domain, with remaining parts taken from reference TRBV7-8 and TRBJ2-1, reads GAGVSQSPRYKVAKRGQDVALRCDPISGHVSLFWYQQALGQGPEFLTYFQNEAQLDKSGLPSDRFFAERPEGSVSTLKIQRTQQEDSAVYLCASSLERNYNEQFFGPGTRLTVL.

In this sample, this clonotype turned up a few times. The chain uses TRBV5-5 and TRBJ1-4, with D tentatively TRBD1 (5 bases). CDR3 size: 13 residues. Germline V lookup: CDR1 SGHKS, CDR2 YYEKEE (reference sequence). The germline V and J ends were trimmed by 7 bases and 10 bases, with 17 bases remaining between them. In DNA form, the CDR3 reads TGTGCCAGCTCGCGGGACGGTAGCGTAAAACTGTTTTTT. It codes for CASSRDGSVKLFF.

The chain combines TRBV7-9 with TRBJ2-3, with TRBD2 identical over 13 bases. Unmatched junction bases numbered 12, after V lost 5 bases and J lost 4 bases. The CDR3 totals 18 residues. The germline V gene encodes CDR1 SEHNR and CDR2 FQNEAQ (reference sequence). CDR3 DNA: TGTGCCAGCAGCCCACCGGGACTAGCGGGGAGGGACCCAGATACGCAGTATTTT. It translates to CASSPPGLAGRDPDTQYF.

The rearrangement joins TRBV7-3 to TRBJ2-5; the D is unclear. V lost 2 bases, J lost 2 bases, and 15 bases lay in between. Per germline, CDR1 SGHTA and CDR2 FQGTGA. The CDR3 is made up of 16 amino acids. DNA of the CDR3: TGTGCCAGCAGCTTAGTAGGGTCAGAAAGTCAAGAGACCCAGTACTTC. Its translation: CASSLVGSESQETQYF. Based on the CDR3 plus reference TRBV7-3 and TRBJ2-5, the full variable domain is GAGVSQTPSNKVTEKGKYVELRCDPISGHTALYWYRQSLGQGPEFLIYFQGTGAADDSGLPNDRFFAVRPEGSVSTLKIQRTERGDSAVYLCASSLVGSESQETQYFGPGTRLLVL.

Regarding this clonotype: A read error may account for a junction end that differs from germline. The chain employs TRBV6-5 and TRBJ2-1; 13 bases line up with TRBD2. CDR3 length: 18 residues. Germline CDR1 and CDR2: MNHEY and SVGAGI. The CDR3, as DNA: TGTGCCAGCAGCCAGACTAGCGGGGGGCACAGCTCCTACAATGAGCTGTTCTTC. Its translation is CASSQTSGGHSSYNELFF.